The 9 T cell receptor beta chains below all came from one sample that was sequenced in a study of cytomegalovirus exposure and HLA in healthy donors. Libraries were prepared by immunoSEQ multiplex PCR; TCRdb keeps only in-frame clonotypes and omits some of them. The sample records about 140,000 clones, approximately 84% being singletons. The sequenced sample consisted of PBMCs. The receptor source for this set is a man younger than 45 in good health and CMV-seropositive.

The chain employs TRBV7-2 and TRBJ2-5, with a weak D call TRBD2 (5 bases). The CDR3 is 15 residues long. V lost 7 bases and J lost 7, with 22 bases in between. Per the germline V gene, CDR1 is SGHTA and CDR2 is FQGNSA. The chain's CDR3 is CASKGMANPEGTQYF. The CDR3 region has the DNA TGTGCCAGCAAAGGGATGGCGAACCCAGAGGGGACCCAGTACTTC.

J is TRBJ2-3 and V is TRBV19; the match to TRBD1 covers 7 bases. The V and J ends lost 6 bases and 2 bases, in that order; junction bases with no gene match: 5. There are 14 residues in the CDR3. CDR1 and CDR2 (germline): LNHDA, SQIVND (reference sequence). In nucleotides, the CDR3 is TGTGCCAGTAGGCCGGGACAGATCACAGATACGCAGTATTTT. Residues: CASRPGQITDTQYF. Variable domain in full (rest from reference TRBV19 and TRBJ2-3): DGGITQSPKYLFRKEGQNVTLSCEQNLNHDAMYWYRQDPGQGLRLIYYSQIVNDFQKGDIAEGYSVSREKKESFPLTVTSAQKNPTAFYLCASRPGQITDTQYFGPGTRLTVL.

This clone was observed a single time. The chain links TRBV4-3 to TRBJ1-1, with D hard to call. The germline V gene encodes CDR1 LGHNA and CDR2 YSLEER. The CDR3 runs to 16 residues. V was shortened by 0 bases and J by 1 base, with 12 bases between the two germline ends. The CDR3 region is CASSQEHGGRNTEAFF. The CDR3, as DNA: TGCGCCAGCAGCCAAGAGCACGGAGGGAGGAACACTGAAGCTTTCTTT.

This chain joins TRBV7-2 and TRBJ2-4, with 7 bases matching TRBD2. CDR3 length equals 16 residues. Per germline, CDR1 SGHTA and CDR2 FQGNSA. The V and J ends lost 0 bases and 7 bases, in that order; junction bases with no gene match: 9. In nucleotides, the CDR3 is TGTGCCAGCAGCTTAGCGGGGTCAGGGCGGGGGAACATTCAGTACTTC. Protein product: CASSLAGSGRGNIQYF.

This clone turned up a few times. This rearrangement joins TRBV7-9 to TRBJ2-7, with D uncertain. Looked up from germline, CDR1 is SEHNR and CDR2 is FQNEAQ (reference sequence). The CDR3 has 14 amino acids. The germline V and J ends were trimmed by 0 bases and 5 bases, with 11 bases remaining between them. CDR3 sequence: CASSLAAGSHEQYF. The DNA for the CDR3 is TGTGCCAGCAGCTTAGCTGCCGGTTCCCACGAGCAGTACTTC.

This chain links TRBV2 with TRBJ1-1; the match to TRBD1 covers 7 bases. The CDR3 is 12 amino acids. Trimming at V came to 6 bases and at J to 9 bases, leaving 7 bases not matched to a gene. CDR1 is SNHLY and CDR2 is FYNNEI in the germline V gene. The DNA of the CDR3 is TGTGCCAGCAGGTCCGACAGGGCAAAAGCTTTCTTT. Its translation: CASRSDRAKAFF. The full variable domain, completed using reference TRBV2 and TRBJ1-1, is EPEVTQTPSHQVTQMGQEVILRCVPISNHLYFYWYRQILGQKVEFLVSFYNNEISEKSEIFDDQFSVERPDGSNFTLKIRSTKLEDSAMYFCASRSDRAKAFFGQGTRLTVV.

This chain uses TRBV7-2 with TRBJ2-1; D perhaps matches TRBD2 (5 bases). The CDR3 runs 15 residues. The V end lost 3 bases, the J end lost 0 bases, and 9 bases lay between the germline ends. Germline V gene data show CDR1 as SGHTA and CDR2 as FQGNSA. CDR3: CASSFSASSYNEQFF. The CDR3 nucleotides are TGTGCCAGCAGCTTTAGCGCCAGCTCCTACAATGAGCAGTTCTTC.

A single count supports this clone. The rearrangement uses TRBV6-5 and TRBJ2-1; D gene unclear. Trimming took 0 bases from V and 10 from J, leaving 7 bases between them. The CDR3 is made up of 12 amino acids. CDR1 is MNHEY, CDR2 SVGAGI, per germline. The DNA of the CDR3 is TGTGCCAGCAGTTACTCCCTCGGGGAGCAGTTCTTC. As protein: CASSYSLGEQFF.

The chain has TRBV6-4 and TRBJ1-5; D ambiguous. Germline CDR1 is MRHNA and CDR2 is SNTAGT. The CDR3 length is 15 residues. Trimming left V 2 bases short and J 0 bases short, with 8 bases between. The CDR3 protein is CASSDPVHSNQPQHF. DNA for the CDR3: TGTGCCAGCAGTGACCCAGTACATAGCAATCAGCCCCAGCATTTT.